This T cell receptor (beta chain) was retrieved from a study of blood T cell repertoires in COVID-19. Looking at the study overall: Samples of COVID-19 (acute and convalescent) were obtained from the United States, Italy and Spain. PBMCs, B-cell-depleted T cells, or T cells were the source of the cDNA or gDNA that made up the material.

In the original processing: By means of reference gene primer amplification, nucleated cell counts were estimated. Assay: immunoSEQ multiplex PCR; the TCRdb copy retains only in-frame clones and omits some. V, J and clone size are taken as reported in that table, and D and trimming were inferred from the DNA itself. The sample contains some 140,000 clones, around 86% of which appear only once. The CDR3 contains 15 residues. Looked up from germline, CDR1 is SGHVS and CDR2 is FQNEAQ. J lost 5 bases, V lost 3 bases, and 9 bases had no gene match. This sequence joins TRBV7-8 and TRBJ1-1, with TRBD1 matching over 7 bases. This receptor was obtained from a woman between 45 and 65 years old who had recovered from COVID-19. Specimen: peripheral blood. CDR3 DNA sequence: TGTGCCAGCAGCTTCCCGCAGGGGGTAGCGACTGAAGCTTTCTTT. It encodes CASSFPQGVATEAFF.